This T cell receptor (beta chain) was recorded in a study of technical replicates of blood from a few donors. Germline V CDR1 and CDR2: SNHLY, FYNNEI. The CDR3 is 15 amino acids. Trimming took 4 bases from V and 1 from J; bases not matched to a gene: 3. Profiled with immunoSEQ multiplex PCR; TCRdb holds only in-frame clones, not every one. The sample has some 80,000 clones, around 94% seen once; the top ten hold 0.38%. The TCR originated in a human donor in good health. Sample: T cells isolated from PBMCs. The J gene is TRBJ2-7, the V gene TRBV2, with TRBD1 matching 11 bases. The CDR3 loop reads CASSGTGGLSYEQYF. The DNA of the CDR3 is TGTGCCAGCAGTGGGACAGGGGGCTTATCCTACGAGCAGTACTTC.